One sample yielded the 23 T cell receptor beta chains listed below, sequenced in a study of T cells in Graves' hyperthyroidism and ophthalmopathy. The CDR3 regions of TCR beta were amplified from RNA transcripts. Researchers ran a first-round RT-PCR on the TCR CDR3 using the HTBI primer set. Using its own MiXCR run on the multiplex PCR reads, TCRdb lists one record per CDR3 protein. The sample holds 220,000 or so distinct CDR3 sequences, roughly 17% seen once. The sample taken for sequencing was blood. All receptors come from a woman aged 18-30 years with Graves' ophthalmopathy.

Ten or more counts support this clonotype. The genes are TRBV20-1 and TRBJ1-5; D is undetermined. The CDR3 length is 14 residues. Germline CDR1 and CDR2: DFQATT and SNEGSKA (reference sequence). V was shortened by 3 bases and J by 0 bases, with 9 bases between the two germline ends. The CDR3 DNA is TGCAGTGCTAGGGGTATATATAGCAATCAGCCCCAGCATTTT. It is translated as CSARGIYSNQPQHF.

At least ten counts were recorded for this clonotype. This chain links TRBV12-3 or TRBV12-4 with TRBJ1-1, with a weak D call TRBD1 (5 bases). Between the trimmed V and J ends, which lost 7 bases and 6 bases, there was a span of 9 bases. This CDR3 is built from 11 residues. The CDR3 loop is CASTRGAEAFF. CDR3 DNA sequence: TGTGCCAGCACTCGAGGGGCTGAAGCTTTCTTT.

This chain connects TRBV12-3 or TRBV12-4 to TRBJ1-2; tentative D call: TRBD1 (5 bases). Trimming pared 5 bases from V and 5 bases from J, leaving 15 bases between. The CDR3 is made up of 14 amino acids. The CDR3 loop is CASSPSGTEYGYTF. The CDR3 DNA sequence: TGTGCCAGCAGTCCGTCCGGGACGGAATATGGCTACACCTTC.

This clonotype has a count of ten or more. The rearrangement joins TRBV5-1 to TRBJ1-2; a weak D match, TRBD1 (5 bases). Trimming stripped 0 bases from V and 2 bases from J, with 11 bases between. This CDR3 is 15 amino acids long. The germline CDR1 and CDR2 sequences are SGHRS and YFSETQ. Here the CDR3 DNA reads TGCGCCAGCAGCTTGGGGGCAGGGTCGAACTATGGCTACACCTTC. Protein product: CASSLGAGSNYGYTF.

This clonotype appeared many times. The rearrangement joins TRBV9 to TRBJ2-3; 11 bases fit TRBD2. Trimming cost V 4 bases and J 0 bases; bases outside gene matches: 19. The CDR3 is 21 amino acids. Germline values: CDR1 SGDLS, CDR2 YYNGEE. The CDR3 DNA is TGTGCCAGCAGCACTCAATTACAGGGACTAGCGGCCTTCGGGAGCACAGATACGCAGTATTTT. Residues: CASSTQLQGLAAFGSTDTQYF. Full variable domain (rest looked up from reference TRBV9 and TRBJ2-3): DSGVTQTPKHLITATGQRVTLRCSPRSGDLSVYWYQQSLDQGLQFLIQYYNGEERAKGNILERFSAQQFPDLHSELNLSSLELGDSALYFCASSTQLQGLAAFGSTDTQYFGPGTRLTVL.

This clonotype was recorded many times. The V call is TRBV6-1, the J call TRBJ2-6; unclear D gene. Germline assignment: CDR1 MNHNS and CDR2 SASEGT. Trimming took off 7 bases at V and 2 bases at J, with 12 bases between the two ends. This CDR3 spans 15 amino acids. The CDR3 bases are TGTGCCAGCAACTCCCCAGTACCTGGGGCCAACGTCCTGACTTTC. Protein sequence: CASNSPVPGANVLTF.

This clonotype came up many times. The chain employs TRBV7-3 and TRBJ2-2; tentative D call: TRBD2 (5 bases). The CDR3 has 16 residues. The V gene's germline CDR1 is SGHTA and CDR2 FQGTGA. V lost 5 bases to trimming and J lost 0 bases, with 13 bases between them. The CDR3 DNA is TGTGCCAGCAGCCCCATTGGGAGATCGAACACCGGGGAGCTGTTTTTT. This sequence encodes CASSPIGRSNTGELFF.

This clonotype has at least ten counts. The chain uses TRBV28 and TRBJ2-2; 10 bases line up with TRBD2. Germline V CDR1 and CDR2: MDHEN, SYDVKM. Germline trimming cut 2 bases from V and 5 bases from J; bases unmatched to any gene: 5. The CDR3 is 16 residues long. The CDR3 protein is CASSLLAGARTGELFF. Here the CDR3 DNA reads TGTGCCAGCAGTTTACTAGCGGGAGCGAGGACCGGGGAGCTGTTTTTT.

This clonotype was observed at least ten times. For the CDR3, the DNA is TGTGCCAGCAGTTTATTAGTGACTAGCGGGGGATACACAGATACGCAGTATTTT. Amino acid sequence: CASSLLVTSGGYTDTQYF. J is TRBJ2-3 and V is TRBV28; the match to TRBD2 covers 12 bases. The germline CDR1 and CDR2 sequences are MDHEN and SYDVKM. This CDR3 is built from 18 residues. Trimming cost V 1 base and J 2 bases; bases outside gene matches: 7.

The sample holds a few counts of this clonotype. The CDR3 DNA follows: TGCAGTGCTAGAGTTGAGACAGGTGTAGGCGTCCTGACTTTC. Translated: CSARVETGVGVLTF. This chain uses TRBV20-1 with TRBJ2-6, with D maybe TRBD1 (6 bases). The V end was cut by 1 base, the J end by 12 bases, with 16 bases between. The CDR3 contains 14 residues. Germline-derived CDR1 and CDR2 are DFQATT and SNEGSKA (reference sequence).

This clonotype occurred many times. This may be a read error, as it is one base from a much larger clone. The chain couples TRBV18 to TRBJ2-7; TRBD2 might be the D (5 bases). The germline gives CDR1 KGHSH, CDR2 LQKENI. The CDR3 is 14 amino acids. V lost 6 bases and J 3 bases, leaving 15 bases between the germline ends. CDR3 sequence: CASSTSRTGYEQYF. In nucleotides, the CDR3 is TGTGCCAGCTCGACCAGTAGGACTGGCTACGAGCAGTACTTC. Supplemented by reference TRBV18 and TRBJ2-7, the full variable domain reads NAGVMQNPRHLVRRRGQEARLRCSPMKGHSHVYWYRQLPEEGLKFMVYLQKENIIDESGMPKERFSAEFPKEGPSILRIQQVVRGDSAAYFCASSTSRTGYEQYFGPGTRLTVT.

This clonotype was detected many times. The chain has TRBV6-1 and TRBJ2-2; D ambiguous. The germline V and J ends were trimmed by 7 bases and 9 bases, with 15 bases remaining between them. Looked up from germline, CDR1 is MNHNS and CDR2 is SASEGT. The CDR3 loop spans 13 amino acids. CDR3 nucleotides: TGTGCCAGCAAACTGACGGCTGCGAGGGAGCTGTTTTTT. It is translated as CASKLTAARELFF.

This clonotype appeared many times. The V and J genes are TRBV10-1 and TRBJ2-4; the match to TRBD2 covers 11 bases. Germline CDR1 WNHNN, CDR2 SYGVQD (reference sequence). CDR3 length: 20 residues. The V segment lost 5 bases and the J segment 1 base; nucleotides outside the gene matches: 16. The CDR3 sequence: CASSPILAGVVGCAKNIQYF. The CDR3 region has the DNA TGCGCCAGCAGTCCGATACTAGCGGGAGTTGTTGGGTGCGCCAAAAACATTCAGTACTTC.

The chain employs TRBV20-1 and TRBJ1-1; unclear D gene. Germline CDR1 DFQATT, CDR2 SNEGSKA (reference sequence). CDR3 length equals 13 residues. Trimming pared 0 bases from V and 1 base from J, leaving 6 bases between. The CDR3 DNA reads TGCAGTGCTAGAGATCACAGGAACACTGAAGCTTTCTTT. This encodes CSARDHRNTEAFF.

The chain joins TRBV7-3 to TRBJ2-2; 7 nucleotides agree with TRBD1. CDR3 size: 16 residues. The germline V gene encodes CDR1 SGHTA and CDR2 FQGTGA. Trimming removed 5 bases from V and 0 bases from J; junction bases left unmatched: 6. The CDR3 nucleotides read TGTGCCAGCAGCCGCGCCGGGACAGCGAACACCGGGGAGCTGTTTTTT. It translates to CASSRAGTANTGELFF. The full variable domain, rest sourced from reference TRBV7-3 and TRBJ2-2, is GAGVSQTPSNKVTEKGKYVELRCDPISGHTALYWYRQSLGQGPEFLIYFQGTGAADDSGLPNDRFFAVRPEGSVSTLKIQRTERGDSAVYLCASSRAGTANTGELFFGEGSRLTVL.

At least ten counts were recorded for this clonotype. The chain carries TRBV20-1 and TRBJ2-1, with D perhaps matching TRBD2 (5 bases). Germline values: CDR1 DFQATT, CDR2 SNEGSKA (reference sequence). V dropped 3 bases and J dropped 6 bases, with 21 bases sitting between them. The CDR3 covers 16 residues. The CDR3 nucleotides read TGCAGTGCTAGCTTCGTGGCGGGCGCGATGGGCAATGAGCAGTTCTTC. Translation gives CSASFVAGAMGNEQFF.

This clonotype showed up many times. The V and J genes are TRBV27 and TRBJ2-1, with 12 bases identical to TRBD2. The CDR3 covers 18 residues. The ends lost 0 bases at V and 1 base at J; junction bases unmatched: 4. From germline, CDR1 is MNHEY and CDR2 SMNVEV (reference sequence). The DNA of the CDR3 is TGTGCCAGCAGTTTATCAAGACTAGCGGGAGTATCCTACAATGAGCAGTTCTTC. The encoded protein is CASSLSRLAGVSYNEQFF.

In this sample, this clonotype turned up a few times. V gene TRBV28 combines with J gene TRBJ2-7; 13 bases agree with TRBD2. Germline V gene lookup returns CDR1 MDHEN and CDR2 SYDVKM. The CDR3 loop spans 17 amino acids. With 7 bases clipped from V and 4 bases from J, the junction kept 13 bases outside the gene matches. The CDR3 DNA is TGTGCCAGCAACCCAACGGTGAGGACTAGCGGGAGATACGAGCAGTACTTC. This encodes CASNPTVRTSGRYEQYF.

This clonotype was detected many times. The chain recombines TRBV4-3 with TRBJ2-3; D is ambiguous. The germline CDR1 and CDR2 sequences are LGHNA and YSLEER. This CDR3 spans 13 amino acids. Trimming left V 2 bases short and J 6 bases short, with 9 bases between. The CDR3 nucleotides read TGCGCCAGCAGCCAACGACCTCGGGATACGCAGTATTTT. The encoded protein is CASSQRPRDTQYF.

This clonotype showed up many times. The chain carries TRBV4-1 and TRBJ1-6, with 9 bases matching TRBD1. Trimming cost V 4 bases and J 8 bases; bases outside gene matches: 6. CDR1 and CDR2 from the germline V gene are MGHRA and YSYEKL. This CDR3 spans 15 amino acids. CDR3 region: CASSLGTGNHSPLHF. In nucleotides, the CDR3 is TGCGCCAGCAGCCTAGGGACAGGGAATCATTCACCCCTCCACTTT.

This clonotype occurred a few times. This chain's CDR3 is CSARDQGDQPQHF. The CDR3 region has the DNA TGCAGTGCTAGAGACCAGGGAGATCAGCCCCAGCATTTT. This chain joins TRBV20-1 and TRBJ1-5, with a possible D match to TRBD1 (5 bases). The CDR3 consists of 13 residues. CDR1 is DFQATT, CDR2 SNEGSKA, per germline (reference sequence). Trimming cost V 0 bases and J 5 bases, with 8 bases left between them.

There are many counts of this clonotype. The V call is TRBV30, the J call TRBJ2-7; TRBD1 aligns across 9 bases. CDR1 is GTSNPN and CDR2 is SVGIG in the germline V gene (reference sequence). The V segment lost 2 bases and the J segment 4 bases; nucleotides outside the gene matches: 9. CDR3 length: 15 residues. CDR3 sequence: CAWSPPGQGGYEQYF. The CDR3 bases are TGTGCCTGGAGTCCACCGGGACAGGGAGGATACGAGCAGTACTTC.

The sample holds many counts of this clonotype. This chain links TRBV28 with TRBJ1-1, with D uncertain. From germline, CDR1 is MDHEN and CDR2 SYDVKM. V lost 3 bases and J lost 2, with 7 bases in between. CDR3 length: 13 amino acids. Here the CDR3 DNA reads TGTGCCAGCAGTTTCAATGAAAACACTGAAGCTTTCTTT. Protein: CASSFNENTEAFF.